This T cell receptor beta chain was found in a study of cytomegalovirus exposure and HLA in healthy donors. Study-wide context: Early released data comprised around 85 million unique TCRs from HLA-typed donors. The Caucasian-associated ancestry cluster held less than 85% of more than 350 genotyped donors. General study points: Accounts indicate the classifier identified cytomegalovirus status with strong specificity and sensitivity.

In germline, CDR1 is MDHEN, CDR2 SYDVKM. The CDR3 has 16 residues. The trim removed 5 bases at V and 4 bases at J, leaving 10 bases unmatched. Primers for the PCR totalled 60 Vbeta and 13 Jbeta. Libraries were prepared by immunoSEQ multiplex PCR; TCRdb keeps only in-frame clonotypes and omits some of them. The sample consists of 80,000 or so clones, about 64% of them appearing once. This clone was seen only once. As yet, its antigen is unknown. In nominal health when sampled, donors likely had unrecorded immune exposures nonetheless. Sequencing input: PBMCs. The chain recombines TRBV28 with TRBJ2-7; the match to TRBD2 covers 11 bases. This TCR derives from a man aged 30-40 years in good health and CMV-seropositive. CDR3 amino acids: CASSHLAGGPRYEQYF. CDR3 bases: TGTGCCAGCAGTCATTTAGCGGGAGGGCCTAGGTACGAGCAGTACTTC.